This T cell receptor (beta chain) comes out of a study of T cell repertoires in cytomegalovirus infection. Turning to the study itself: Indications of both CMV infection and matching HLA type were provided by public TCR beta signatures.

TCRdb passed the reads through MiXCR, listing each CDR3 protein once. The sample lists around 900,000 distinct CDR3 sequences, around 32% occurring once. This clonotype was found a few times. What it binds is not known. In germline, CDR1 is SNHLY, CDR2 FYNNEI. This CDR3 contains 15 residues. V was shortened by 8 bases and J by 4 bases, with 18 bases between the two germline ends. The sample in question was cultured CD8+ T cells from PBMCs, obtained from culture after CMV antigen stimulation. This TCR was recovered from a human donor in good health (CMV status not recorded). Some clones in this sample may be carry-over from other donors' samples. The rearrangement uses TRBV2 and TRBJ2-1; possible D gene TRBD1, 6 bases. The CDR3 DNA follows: TGTGCCAGCCCGACGGGCAGGGGCAGATACAATGAGCAGTTCTTC. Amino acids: CASPTGRGRYNEQFF.